The clone carrying this TCR beta chain ranks as medium-sized. What it binds is unknown. The sample originates from a study of glioma-infiltrating T cells. CDR1 is SNHLY and CDR2 is FYNNEI in the germline V gene. Trimming left V 6 bases short and J 7 bases short, with 12 bases between. The CDR3 totals 12 residues. The iRepertoire nested amplicon-rescue multiplex PCR amplified TCR alpha and beta CDR3s from RNA. A single record per CDR3 protein comes from TCRdb applying MiXCR to the multiplex PCR reads. The sample records a few thousand distinct CDR3 sequences, roughly 33% being singletons. Points from the study as a whole: Above-expected tissue-blood divergence occurred in all gliomas, most in low-grade ones. Tissue and blood shared very few CDR3 sequences.

The chain uses TRBV2 and TRBJ1-2; D is unclear. The specimen sequenced was glioma tissue, nonneoplastic brain tissue, or PBMCs (not recorded which). This clonotype was sampled from a human donor with low-grade glioma or glioblastoma, undergoing nonglioma brain surgery, or in good health (not recorded which). CDR3 residues: CASSPAAFGYTF. The CDR3, as DNA: TGTGCCAGCAGCCCCGCGGCTTTTGGCTACACCTTC.